These 21 T cell receptor beta chains were sequenced from one sample in a study of T cells after yellow fever vaccination. TCRdb reprocessed the 5' RACE reads with MiXCR, giving one entry per CDR3 protein. The data hold fewer than 500,000 distinct CDR3 sequences, with around 20% observed a single time. The specimen comprised PBMCs, sampled before the yellow fever booster vaccination. These receptor sequences come from a man between 18 and 35 years old who received the YFV17D yellow fever vaccine.

This clonotype was observed many times. This chain links TRBV20-1 with TRBJ2-1; 10 positions match TRBD2. V lost 3 bases to trimming and J lost 9 bases; unmatched junction nucleotides: 8. Germline V gene sequence: CDR1 DFQATT, CDR2 SNEGSKA (reference sequence). The CDR3 length is 14 residues. This chain's CDR3 is CSASLASGGSEQFF. The CDR3 coding sequence is TGCAGTGCTAGTCTGGCTAGCGGGGGAAGTGAGCAGTTCTTC.

This clonotype has only a few counts. This chain joins TRBV9 and TRBJ2-1; D gene unclear. Germline-derived CDR1 and CDR2 are SGDLS and YYNGEE. This CDR3 is 13 amino acids long. V lost 0 bases and J 6 bases, leaving 7 bases between the germline ends. The CDR3 DNA reads TGTGCCAGCAGCGTAGGTGGAAGCAATGAGCAGTTCTTC. Amino acid sequence: CASSVGGSNEQFF.

The chain uses TRBV18 and TRBJ1-6, with 7 positions matching TRBD1. This CDR3 has 17 residues. The germline CDR1 and CDR2 sequences are KGHSH and LQKENI. V dropped 1 base and J dropped 6; count of bases not matched to a gene: 9. The CDR3 spells CASSPRSGTAGNSPLHF. CDR3 DNA: TGTGCCAGCTCACCACGATCCGGGACAGCGGGTAATTCACCCCTCCACTTT.

The CDR3 nucleotides read TGTGCCAGCAGTTACTCGAGGACAGGGATCCCAACCTACGAGGAGCAGTACTTC. Translating it yields CASSYSRTGIPTYEEQYF. J is TRBJ2-7 and V is TRBV6-7; 8 nucleotides align to TRBD1. TRBV6-7 is sorted into the ORF group, with uncertain function. There are 18 residues in the CDR3. The junction had 17 bases not matched to a gene; V was cut back by 0 bases and J by 7 bases.

This rearrangement joins TRBV7-3 to TRBJ1-1; 7 bases map to TRBD1. Germline V gene sequence: CDR1 SGHTA, CDR2 FQGTGA. V was clipped by 1 base and J by 8 bases; unmatched bases: 1. The CDR3 length is 12 residues. CDR3 DNA sequence: TGTGCCAGCAGCTTAAGGGGACAGGAAGCTTTCTTT. This encodes CASSLRGQEAFF. The variable domain in full, with the rest retrieved from reference TRBV7-3 and TRBJ1-1, is GAGVSQTPSNKVTEKGKYVELRCDPISGHTALYWYRQSLGQGPEFLIYFQGTGAADDSGLPNDRFFAVRPEGSVSTLKIQRTERGDSAVYLCASSLRGQEAFFGQGTRLTVV.

The chain joins TRBV7-9 to TRBJ1-5, with D hard to call. Trimming pared 2 bases from V and 5 bases from J, leaving 16 bases between. Germline V CDR1 and CDR2: SEHNR, FQNEAQ (reference sequence). The CDR3 runs 16 residues. CDR3 sequence (DNA): TGTGCCAGCAGCTTACTAGACCCGGGCGGGGATCAGCCCCAGCATTTT. This codes for CASSLLDPGGDQPQHF.

The rearrangement links TRBV6-5 to TRBJ2-5; D is possibly TRBD1 (6 bases). The CDR3 is 17 residues long. Germline V gene lookup returns CDR1 MNHEY and CDR2 SVGAGI. Trimming shortened V by 5 bases and J by 1 base, and 20 bases separated the two germline ends. CDR3 bases: TGTGCCAGCAGTGCCGACGTCTCCCGGACAGCCCAAGAGACCCAGTACTTC. Translation: CASSADVSRTAQETQYF.

This clonotype has ten or more counts. The chain has TRBV6-2 or TRBV6-3 and TRBJ1-1; D is possibly TRBD1 (5 bases). Trimming stripped 6 bases from V and 7 bases from J, with 12 bases between. The germline gives CDR1 MNHEY, CDR2 SVGEGT. CDR3 length equals 12 residues. Here the CDR3 reads CASSPQGDEAFF. CDR3 sequence (DNA): TGTGCCAGCAGCCCCCAGGGTGATGAAGCTTTCTTT.

The CDR3 sequence: CSASRGETNYGYTF. CDR3 nucleotide sequence: TGCAGTGCTAGCCGGGGAGAGACTAACTATGGCTACACCTTC. The rearrangement joins TRBV20-1 to TRBJ1-2; D is ambiguous. Trimming pared 3 bases from V and 0 bases from J, leaving 11 bases between. The CDR3 sequence is 14 residues long. From germline, CDR1 is DFQATT and CDR2 SNEGSKA (reference sequence).

This sequence joins TRBV6-6 and TRBJ1-4, with TRBD1 matching 9 bases. J gave up 8 bases and V 7 bases, and 8 bases lay outside the gene matches. Germline values: CDR1 MNHNY, CDR2 SVGAGI (reference sequence). The CDR3 is 14 amino acids. This CDR3 reads CASTIQGASEKLFF. The CDR3 DNA reads as TGTGCCAGCACCATACAGGGGGCTAGCGAAAAACTGTTTTTT.

V is TRBV7-2 and J is TRBJ1-2; perhaps TRBD1 as D (6 bases). The CDR3 sequence is 15 residues long. V lost 5 bases and J lost 8, with 21 bases in between. Germline V lookup: CDR1 SGHTA, CDR2 FQGNSA. The CDR3 region is CASSPFGGPGRGYTF. The CDR3 DNA reads TGTGCCAGCAGCCCGTTCGGGGGCCCGGGGCGAGGCTACACCTTC.

This clonotype occurred a few times. CDR3 DNA: TGTGCCAGCAGAAGACAGGGGGCGGACACTGAAGCTTTCTTT. Amino acid sequence: CASRRQGADTEAFF. V usage is TRBV5-6 and J usage is TRBJ1-1; 10 nucleotides line up with TRBD1. The CDR3 has 14 amino acids. J gave up 3 bases and V 5 bases, and 4 bases lay outside the gene matches. CDR1 and CDR2 from the germline V gene are SGHDT and YYEEEE.

This chain joins TRBV5-5 and TRBJ2-4, with TRBD2 matching over 10 bases. The J segment lost 0 bases and the V segment lost 3 bases, leaving 9 bases of the junction unmatched. CDR1 and CDR2 (germline): SGHKS, YYEKEE (reference sequence). This CDR3 has 18 amino acids. The CDR3 spells CASSSIAGGRLAKNIQYF. The CDR3 DNA follows: TGTGCCAGCAGCTCGATAGCGGGGGGCCGCCTAGCCAAAAACATTCAGTACTTC.

This clonotype was detected ten times or more. The V gene is TRBV12-3 or TRBV12-4, the J gene TRBJ2-3; TRBD2 matches at 12 bases. Germline trimming cut 7 bases from V and 2 bases from J; bases unmatched to any gene: 10. The CDR3 covers 17 residues. The CDR3 DNA sequence: TGTGCCAGCACCCGACTAGCGGGGGTCCATCTCACAGATACGCAGTATTTT. Translating it yields CASTRLAGVHLTDTQYF.

The rearrangement links TRBV28 to TRBJ1-6; D perhaps matches TRBD1 (6 bases). The CDR3 sequence is 17 residues long. CDR1 and CDR2 (germline): MDHEN, SYDVKM. V lost 3 bases and J lost 5, with 17 bases in between. The CDR3 sequence is CASSFVGPRDNNSPLHF. The CDR3 bases are TGTGCCAGCAGTTTTGTAGGCCCCCGGGACAATAATTCACCCCTCCACTTT.

The chain has TRBV7-6 and TRBJ2-5; TRBD2 matches at 8 bases. The CDR3 covers 14 residues. Looked up from germline, CDR1 is SGHVS and CDR2 is FNYEAQ. J lost 4 bases, V lost 5 bases, and 6 bases had no gene match. The CDR3: CASSRMSGGETQYF. The DNA of the CDR3 is TGTGCCAGCAGCCGCATGAGCGGGGGAGAGACCCAGTACTTC.

This clonotype was seen at least ten times. This chain uses TRBV7-2 with TRBJ1-2, with D uncertain. The ends were cut back, 0 bases at V and 5 bases at J, with 13 bases in the middle. Germline-derived CDR1 and CDR2 are SGHTA and FQGNSA. CDR3 length: 15 residues. The CDR3 loop reads CASSLALTLGYGYTF. CDR3 coding DNA: TGTGCCAGCAGCTTAGCTCTCACTCTGGGATATGGCTACACCTTC.

This sequence joins TRBV3-1 and TRBJ2-2; no firm D call. CDR1 is LGHDT and CDR2 is YNNKEL in the germline V gene (reference sequence). With 0 bases removed from V and 12 bases from J, the gap between germline ends came to 8 bases. The CDR3 totals 12 residues. CDR3 bases: TGTGCCAGCAGCCAAGAGGGTCAGAAGCTGTTTTTT. It yields the protein CASSQEGQKLFF.

This clonotype came up many times. The J gene is TRBJ2-7, the V gene TRBV20-1; 8 nucleotides line up with TRBD1. This CDR3 has 13 residues. Germline V gene lookup returns CDR1 DFQATT and CDR2 SNEGSKA (reference sequence). The J segment lost 3 bases and the V segment lost 0 bases, leaving 1 base of the junction unmatched. The CDR3 nucleotides read TGCAGTGCTAGAGATGACAGGGGCTACGAGCAGTACTTC. It is translated as CSARDDRGYEQYF.

This clonotype was counted a single time. The chain joins TRBV20-1 to TRBJ2-5, with 11 nucleotides matching TRBD2. CDR3 length equals 14 residues. Germline V lookup: CDR1 DFQATT, CDR2 SNEGSKA (reference sequence). J lost 5 bases, V lost 5 bases, and 7 bases had no gene match. DNA for the CDR3: TGCAGTGCTCGGCTAGCGGGGGGATCTGAGACCCAGTACTTC. It codes for CSARLAGGSETQYF.

The rearrangement joins TRBV29-1 to TRBJ1-1; D possibly corresponds to TRBD1 (5 bases). The germline V and J ends were trimmed by 4 bases and 3 bases, with 15 bases remaining between them. Germline V CDR1 and CDR2: SQVTM, ANQGSEA. There are 14 residues in the CDR3. CDR3 region: CSVGGTLEDTEAFF. In nucleotides, the CDR3 is TGCAGCGTTGGGGGGACCCTCGAGGACACTGAAGCTTTCTTT.